This TCR beta chain was retrieved from a study of blood T cell repertoires in COVID-19. Background on the study: There were acute and convalescent COVID-19 samples, and they came from the United States, Italy and Spain.

In the authors' methods: Estimates of nucleated cell counts were drawn from the amplification of reference gene primers. Clones were read by immunoSEQ multiplex PCR, and TCRdb kept only the in-frame ones, dropping some. V and J calls and clone size come straight from that table; D and trimming were deduced from the DNA. The sample has 300,000 to 350,000 clones, around 89% seen once. This clonotype was sampled from a woman between 40 and 50 years old with COVID-19, enrolled during active disease. The specimen sequenced was peripheral blood.

CDR3 amino acids: CASSYAGLLNEKLFF. Written as DNA, the CDR3 is TGTGCCAGCAGTTACGCAGGCCTTCTCAATGAAAAACTGTTTTTT. This chain uses TRBV6-5 with TRBJ1-4, with D hard to call. The ends were cut back, 2 bases at V and 5 bases at J, with 12 bases in the middle. The CDR3 is made up of 15 amino acids. The germline CDR1 and CDR2 sequences are MNHEY and SVGAGI.